The 28 T cell receptor beta chains below were found in one sample sequenced in a study of T cells of healthy individuals. TCRdb reanalysed the 5' RACE reads using MiXCR and keeps one entry per CDR3 protein. The repertoire has 85,000 to 100,000 distinct CDR3 sequences, roughly 18% of them found once; the top ten carry about 6%. The receptors originated from a human donor in good health.

This clonotype was seen a handful of times. The chain recombines TRBV14 with TRBJ2-7, with D tentatively TRBD1 (5 bases). CDR3 length: 13 residues. With 3 bases removed from V and 2 bases from J, the gap between germline ends came to 8 bases. Germline CDR1 is SGHDN and CDR2 is FVKESK. For the CDR3, the DNA is TGTGCCAGCAGCCAGACAGTCCCCTACGAGCAGTACTTC. Translating gives CASSQTVPYEQYF.

J is TRBJ2-5 and V is TRBV19, with 10 bases that match TRBD2. Trimming at V came to 5 bases and at J to 5 bases, leaving 5 bases not matched to a gene. The CDR3 has 14 residues. From germline, CDR1 is LNHDA and CDR2 SQIVND (reference sequence). The CDR3 nucleotides read TGTGCCAGTAGTCCAGGACTAGCGGCGGAGACCCAGTACTTC. It codes for CASSPGLAAETQYF.

This rearrangement joins TRBV6-1 to TRBJ1-1, with D possibly TRBD1 on 5 matching bases. Germline V CDR1 and CDR2: MNHNS, SASEGT. V gave up 8 bases and J gave up 4 bases, with 14 bases separating them. The CDR3 totals 13 residues. CDR3 amino acids: CASGTQGSTEAFF. Written as DNA, the CDR3 is TGTGCCAGCGGAACTCAGGGAAGCACTGAAGCTTTCTTT.

At least ten counts were recorded for this clonotype. CDR3 region: CASSWEPSYGYTF. The CDR3 nucleotides are TGTGCCAGCAGTTGGGAGCCTAGCTATGGCTACACCTTC. The V call is TRBV6-2 or TRBV6-3, the J call TRBJ1-2; no definite D call. Germline V gene sequence: CDR1 MNHEY, CDR2 SVGEGT. There are 13 residues in the CDR3. Trimming removed 4 bases from V and 4 bases from J, with 10 bases in between.

This clonotype was picked up many times. This chain connects TRBV4-3 to TRBJ2-7; 10 bases are a match to TRBD1. J gave up 4 bases and V 4 bases, and 10 bases lay outside the gene matches. CDR1 is LGHNA, CDR2 YSLEER, per germline. This CDR3 contains 16 residues. The CDR3 sequence is CASSPIPGQGKYEQYF. The CDR3 coding sequence is TGCGCCAGCAGCCCAATACCGGGACAGGGGAAATACGAGCAGTACTTC.

This chain uses TRBV5-1 with TRBJ2-7; D is possibly TRBD1 (6 bases). V was shortened by 5 bases and J by 1 base, with 7 bases between the two germline ends. Germline values: CDR1 SGHRS, CDR2 YFSETQ. This CDR3 has 12 amino acids. For the CDR3, the DNA is TGCGCCAGCAGTGGACAGTCCTACGAGCAGTACTTC. Translating gives CASSGQSYEQYF.

The chain is built from TRBV18 and TRBJ2-2; D not resolved. From germline, CDR1 is KGHSH and CDR2 LQKENI. The V and J ends lost 3 bases and 1 base respectively, with 12 bases between them. The CDR3 is 16 amino acids. In nucleotides, the CDR3 is TGTGCCAGCTCACCGAATTCACAGATGAACACCGGGGAGCTGTTTTTT. Its protein product is CASSPNSQMNTGELFF. Based on the CDR3 plus reference TRBV18 and TRBJ2-2, the full variable domain is NAGVMQNPRHLVRRRGQEARLRCSPMKGHSHVYWYRQLPEEGLKFMVYLQKENIIDESGMPKERFSAEFPKEGPSILRIQQVVRGDSAAYFCASSPNSQMNTGELFFGEGSRLTVL.

This rearrangement joins TRBV7-9 to TRBJ1-1, with 9 positions matching TRBD1. Germline V CDR1 and CDR2: SEHNR, FQNEAQ (reference sequence). The trim removed 8 bases at V and 4 bases at J, leaving 11 bases unmatched. The length of the CDR3 is 15 residues. The CDR3 here is CASGPTGGVGTEAFF. The CDR3 DNA reads TGTGCCAGCGGCCCGACAGGGGGAGTTGGCACTGAAGCTTTCTTT.

This clonotype was observed a few times. V gene TRBV20-1 combines with J gene TRBJ2-7; TRBD1 agrees at 8 bases. CDR3 length: 15 amino acids. The trim removed 0 bases at V and 2 bases at J, leaving 6 bases unmatched. Looked up from germline, CDR1 is DFQATT and CDR2 is SNEGSKA (reference sequence). The CDR3 coding sequence is TGCAGTGCTAGAGATCCCCAGGGGGCGGCCTACGAGCAGTACTTC. Translated: CSARDPQGAAYEQYF.

Many counts were recorded for this clonotype. The chain combines TRBV5-5 with TRBJ1-2, with unresolved D. Trimming removed 4 bases at V and 1 base at J, with 8 bases between. There are 13 residues in the CDR3. Germline CDR1 is SGHKS and CDR2 is YYEKEE (reference sequence). CDR3: CASSGSDNYGYTF. CDR3 sequence (DNA): TGTGCCAGCAGCGGGAGTGATAACTATGGCTACACCTTC.

V and J are TRBV28 and TRBJ2-5; D perhaps matches TRBD2 (7 bases). Germline V gene sequence: CDR1 MDHEN, CDR2 SYDVKM. Trimming pared 4 bases from V and 2 bases from J, leaving 14 bases between. The CDR3 is made up of 15 amino acids. The CDR3 DNA reads TGTGCCAGCAGTTCTGGGGGAGGGGGTCAAGAGACCCAGTACTTC. Translating it yields CASSSGGGGQETQYF. Filled out from reference TRBV28 and TRBJ2-5, the complete variable domain reads DVKVTQSSRYLVKRTGEKVFLECVQDMDHENMFWYRQDPGLGLRLIYFSYDVKMKEKGDIPEGYSVSREKKERFSLILESASTNQTSMYLCASSSGGGGQETQYFGPGTRLLVL.

At least ten counts were recorded for this clonotype. The chain links TRBV5-5 to TRBJ1-3; no clear D. V shed 0 bases and J shed 4 bases, with 5 bases lying between them. The CDR3 totals 13 residues. Germline values: CDR1 SGHKS, CDR2 YYEKEE (reference sequence). The CDR3 sequence is CASSLVPGNTIYF. CDR3 coding DNA: TGTGCCAGCAGCTTGGTCCCGGGAAACACCATATATTTT.

In this sample, this clonotype turned up a few times. The J gene is TRBJ1-2, the V gene TRBV7-2; no clear D gene. Per the germline V gene, CDR1 is SGHTA and CDR2 is FQGNSA. CDR3 length: 13 amino acids. Trimming cost V 2 bases and J 4 bases, with 8 bases left between them. The CDR3 DNA sequence: TGTGCCAGCAGCTTAAAAGTCAGCTATGGCTACACCTTC. Translating it yields CASSLKVSYGYTF.

V is TRBV19 and J is TRBJ1-1, with TRBD1 as a possible D gene (5 bases). The CDR3 has 14 amino acids. Per germline, CDR1 LNHDA and CDR2 SQIVND (reference sequence). The V end lost 5 bases, the J end lost 2 bases, and 12 bases lay between the germline ends. This CDR3 is CASSGRRGNTEAFF. In DNA form, the CDR3 reads TGTGCCAGTAGTGGCAGGAGGGGAAACACTGAAGCTTTCTTT.

Only a few counts were recorded for this clonotype. The chain carries TRBV4-1 and TRBJ2-7, with 9 nucleotides matching TRBD1. CDR1 and CDR2 from the germline V gene are MGHRA and YSYEKL. CDR3 length: 16 residues. V gave up 1 base and J gave up 4 bases; unmatched junction bases: 8. This CDR3 reads CASSQGGGTGLYEQYF. CDR3 sequence (DNA): TGCGCCAGCAGCCAAGGTGGGGGGACAGGGTTATACGAGCAGTACTTC.

V usage is TRBV5-1 and J usage is TRBJ2-2; 7 bases match TRBD1. The V segment lost 4 bases and the J segment 6 bases; nucleotides outside the gene matches: 9. Germline values: CDR1 SGHRS, CDR2 YFSETQ. The CDR3 covers 15 residues. CDR3 amino acids: CASSTGTATAGELFF. CDR3 DNA: TGCGCCAGCAGCACCGGGACAGCCACTGCCGGGGAGCTGTTTTTT.

The chain couples TRBV4-2 to TRBJ1-2; the D gene is possibly TRBD1 (5 bases). This CDR3 has 16 residues. The germline V and J ends were trimmed by 0 bases and 0 bases, with 11 bases remaining between them. Germline V gene lookup returns CDR1 LGHNA and CDR2 YNFKEQ. The CDR3 sequence: CASSQEGAGANYGYTF. CDR3 DNA sequence: TGTGCCAGCAGCCAAGAAGGGGCGGGAGCTAACTATGGCTACACCTTC.

This clonotype was recorded at least ten times. This chain links TRBV5-4 with TRBJ2-7, with 7 nucleotides matching TRBD1. Germline V gives CDR1 SGHNT, CDR2 YYREEE (reference sequence). The V segment lost 4 bases and the J segment 2 bases; nucleotides outside the gene matches: 3. This CDR3 is built from 13 residues. CDR3 in DNA: TGTGCCAGCAGCCCGGGACAGACCTACGAGCAGTACTTC. Protein: CASSPGQTYEQYF.

The V and J genes are TRBV5-5 and TRBJ2-2; D gene uncertain. In germline, CDR1 is SGHKS, CDR2 YYEKEE (reference sequence). V was clipped by 3 bases and J by 5 bases, with 8 bases between them. CDR3 length equals 13 residues. Here the CDR3 DNA reads TGTGCCAGCAGCTCGGCGTGGACCGGGGAGCTGTTTTTT. This sequence encodes CASSSAWTGELFF. The full variable domain, rest sourced from reference TRBV5-5 and TRBJ2-2, is DAGVTQSPTHLIKTRGQQVTLRCSPISGHKSVSWYQQVLGQGPQFIFQYYEKEERGRGNFPDRFSARQFPNYSSELNVNALLLGDSALYLCASSSAWTGELFFGEGSRLTVL.

This chain connects TRBV7-8 to TRBJ1-5; 9 bases match TRBD1. The CDR3 sequence is 13 residues long. The ends lost 4 bases at V and 7 bases at J; junction bases unmatched: 2. The germline V gene has CDR1 SGHVS and CDR2 FQNEAQ. The CDR3 spells CASSSDRGQPQHF. The CDR3 coding sequence is TGTGCCAGCAGCTCGGACAGGGGCCAGCCCCAGCATTTT.

This clonotype was counted only a few times. V and J are TRBV7-9 and TRBJ2-5; D is undetermined. Germline CDR1 is SEHNR and CDR2 is FQNEAQ (reference sequence). The CDR3 sequence is 13 residues long. The V end was cut by 2 bases, the J end by 2 bases, with 6 bases between. CDR3 sequence reads: CASSLRWQETQYF. The DNA for the CDR3 is TGTGCCAGCAGCTTACGCTGGCAAGAGACCCAGTACTTC.

The chain recombines TRBV20-1 with TRBJ2-5; D call uncertain. Trimming removed 3 bases at V and 4 bases at J, with 15 bases between. The CDR3 length is 14 residues. Germline assignment: CDR1 DFQATT and CDR2 SNEGSKA (reference sequence). This CDR3 is CSASPRASPETQYF. Written as DNA, the CDR3 is TGCAGTGCTAGTCCCCGGGCCTCCCCAGAGACCCAGTACTTC.

The chain recombines TRBV4-1 with TRBJ2-7; TRBD1 matches at 11 bases. This CDR3 is 16 amino acids long. With V trimmed by 3 bases and J by 3 bases, 7 bases remained unmatched. The germline V gene has CDR1 MGHRA and CDR2 YSYEKL. CDR3 DNA sequence: TGCGCCAGCAGCCACCCCACCGGGACAGGGGGCTACGAGCAGTACTTC. It specifies CASSHPTGTGGYEQYF.

This clonotype has just a few counts. The gene calls are TRBV9 and TRBJ2-1; D is unclear. The CDR3 contains 16 residues. Trimming cost V 0 bases and J 4 bases, with 14 bases left between them. Germline V gene sequence: CDR1 SGDLS, CDR2 YYNGEE. CDR3: CASSVDQAPDYNEQFF. The CDR3, as DNA: TGTGCCAGCAGCGTAGATCAAGCGCCGGATTACAATGAGCAGTTCTTC.

This clonotype was counted between two and nine times. The chain uses TRBV5-1 and TRBJ2-1; D is uncertain. V lost 9 bases and J 10 bases, leaving 17 bases between the germline ends. CDR1 and CDR2 from the germline V gene are SGHRS and YFSETQ. CDR3 length equals 12 residues. This CDR3 reads CATSDLGTEQFF. CDR3 DNA: TGCGCCACCTCGGACCTGGGCACCGAGCAGTTCTTC.

This chain connects TRBV3-1 to TRBJ1-6, with unresolved D. Germline V gene sequence: CDR1 LGHDT, CDR2 YNNKEL (reference sequence). The length of the CDR3 is 13 residues. Trimming removed 7 bases at V and 10 bases at J, with 14 bases between. CDR3 loop: CASKEIEGSPLHF. In DNA form, the CDR3 reads TGTGCCAGCAAGGAGATAGAAGGATCACCCCTCCACTTT.

V is TRBV10-3 and J is TRBJ2-7; 8 positions agree with TRBD1. The V gene's germline CDR1 is ENHRY and CDR2 SYGVKD. V shed 7 bases and J 3 bases; nucleotides not matched to a gene: 5. CDR3 size: 13 residues. For the CDR3, the DNA is TGTGCCATCAAACCTGGACAGGGCTACGAGCAGTACTTC. This sequence encodes CAIKPGQGYEQYF.

V usage is TRBV6-2 or TRBV6-3 and J usage is TRBJ1-1; D is ambiguous. Trimming removed 0 bases at V and 12 bases at J, with 23 bases between. Germline CDR1 and CDR2: MNHEY and SVGEGT. The CDR3 length is 16 residues. In nucleotides, the CDR3 is TGTGCCAGCAGTTACTCGGATCCGGCAGAGCCTCCCGCGCCTTTCTTT. Protein: CASSYSDPAEPPAPFF.